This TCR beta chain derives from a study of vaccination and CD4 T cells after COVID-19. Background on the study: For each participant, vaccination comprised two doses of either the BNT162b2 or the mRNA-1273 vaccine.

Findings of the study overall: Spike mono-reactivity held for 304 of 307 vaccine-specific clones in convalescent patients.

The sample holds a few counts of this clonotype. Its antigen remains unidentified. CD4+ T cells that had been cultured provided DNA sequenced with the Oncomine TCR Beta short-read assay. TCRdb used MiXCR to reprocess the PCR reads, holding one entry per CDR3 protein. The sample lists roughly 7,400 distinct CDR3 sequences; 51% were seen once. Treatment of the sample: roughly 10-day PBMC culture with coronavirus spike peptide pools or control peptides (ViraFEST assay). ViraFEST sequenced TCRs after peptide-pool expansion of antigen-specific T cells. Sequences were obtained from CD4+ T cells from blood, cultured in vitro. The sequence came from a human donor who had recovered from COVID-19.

CDR3 DNA sequence: TGCGCCAGCAGCCCTCCAGTCGAGAGGAGGACTGAAGCTTTCTTT. Its translation is CASSPPVERRTEAFF. The chain uses TRBV4-1 and TRBJ1-1; the D is unclear. The ends were cut back, 4 bases at V and 5 bases at J, with 17 bases in the middle. The CDR3 runs to 15 residues. The germline V gene has CDR1 MGHRA and CDR2 YSYEKL.